The 10 T cell receptor beta chains listed next were all sequenced from one sample in a study of technical replicates of blood from four donors. Measured with immunoSEQ multiplex PCR; TCRdb has only the in-frame clones, and not every one. Of fewer than 60,000 clones in the sample, 90% to 95% were seen once. Sequenced input: PBMCs. The receptors stem from a human donor in good health. Some clones in this sample may be carry-over from other donors' samples.

V usage is TRBV21-1 and J usage is TRBJ1-1. TRBV21-1 has pseudogene status. The CDR3 consists of 14 residues. The CDR3 protein is CASSFGSEGAEAFF. CDR3 in DNA: TGTGCCAGCAGCTTCGGTAGCGAAGGCGCTGAAGCTTTCTTT.

In DNA form, the CDR3 reads TGTGCCGGCCGGGATCCTCAGACGAACACTGAAGCTTTCTTT. It specifies CAGRDPQTNTEAFF. The V gene is TRBV7-9, the J gene TRBJ1-1; D not certain. The germline V gene encodes CDR1 SEHNR and CDR2 FQNEAQ (reference sequence). Trimming shortened V by 11 bases and J by 1 base, and 17 bases separated the two germline ends. This CDR3 comprises 14 residues.

J is TRBJ2-2 and V is TRBV7-9, with D possibly matching TRBD2 (6 bases). Trimming shortened V by 7 bases and J by 7 bases, and 19 bases separated the two germline ends. Germline-derived CDR1 and CDR2 are SEHNR and FQNEAQ (reference sequence). This CDR3 region has 15 residues. The CDR3 bases are TGTGCCAGCACCCAGGCCGCGGGATGGGGCGGGGAGCTGTTTTTT. Translated: CASTQAAGWGGELFF. Together with reference TRBV7-9 and TRBJ2-2, the CDR3 gives the full variable domain: DTGVSQNPRHKITKRGQNVTFRCDPISEHNRLYWYRQTLGQGPEFLTYFQNEAQLEKSRLLSDRFSAERPKGSFSTLEIQRTEQGDSAMYLCASTQAAGWGGELFFGEGSRLTVL.

The CDR3 is CASSFGRQTLGEQYF. CDR3 DNA sequence: TGCGCCAGCAGCTTCGGGAGGCAGACCCTCGGCGAGCAGTACTTC. The V call is TRBV5-1, the J call TRBJ2-7; TRBD2 matches at 7 bases. V shed 2 bases and J 6 bases; nucleotides not matched to a gene: 11. The CDR3 has 15 residues. CDR1 is SGHRS, CDR2 YFSETQ, per germline.

The V call is TRBV7-2, the J call TRBJ1-5, with 10 bases fitting TRBD1. Germline V gives CDR1 SGHTA, CDR2 FQGNSA. Germline trimming cut 4 bases from V and 6 bases from J; bases unmatched to any gene: 3. The CDR3 contains 14 residues. The DNA for the CDR3 is TGTGCCAGCAGCTCGGGACAGGGGTTTCAGCCCCAGCATTTT. Translating gives CASSSGQGFQPQHF.

CDR3 DNA: TGTGCCAGCAGCCAAGGGTCGGGACAGGGAAGGAGTGAAAAACTGTTTTTT. This codes for CASSQGSGQGRSEKLFF. The V and J genes are TRBV4-2 and TRBJ1-4; TRBD1 agrees at 9 bases. This CDR3 region has 17 residues. CDR1 is LGHNA and CDR2 is YNFKEQ in the germline V gene. V was pared by 1 base and J by 7 bases, with 10 bases of the junction left unmatched.

The chain links TRBV6-5 to TRBJ2-6, with D tentatively TRBD1 (6 bases). V was trimmed by 6 bases and J by 0 bases, leaving 9 bases between them. The CDR3 has 15 amino acids. Germline V gives CDR1 MNHEY, CDR2 SVGAGI. CDR3 residues: CASRSDSSGANVLTF. CDR3 in DNA: TGTGCCAGCAGGTCGGACAGCTCTGGGGCCAACGTCCTGACTTTC.

The chain couples TRBV7-8 to TRBJ1-3, with unresolved D. This CDR3 is built from 15 residues. Germline V CDR1 and CDR2: SGHVS, FQNEAQ. Between the trimmed V and J ends, which lost 1 base and 3 bases, there was a span of 10 bases. CDR3 protein: CASSLVRAGGNTIYF. In DNA form, the CDR3 reads TGTGCCAGCAGCTTAGTGAGGGCAGGTGGAAACACCATATATTTT.

In DNA form, the CDR3 reads TGTGCCCTCAACCCGGGAAAGGACCACGAGCAGTACTTC. Protein: CALNPGKDHEQYF. The chain recombines TRBV30 with TRBJ2-7; maybe TRBD2 (5 bases). This CDR3 has 13 amino acids. Germline-derived CDR1 and CDR2 are GTSNPN and SVGIG (reference sequence). Trimming pared 8 bases from V and 5 bases from J, leaving 19 bases between. The variable domain in full, completed from reference TRBV30 and TRBJ2-7, reads SQTIHQWPATLVQPVGSPLSLECTVEGTSNPNLYWYRQAAGRGLQLLFYSVGIGQISSEVPQNLSASRPQDRQFILSSKKLLLSDSGFYLCALNPGKDHEQYFGPGTRLTVT.

This chain uses TRBV7-2 with TRBJ2-1; the match to TRBD1 covers 8 bases. Losses at the gene ends were 0 bases for V and 10 bases for J; bases not matched to a gene: 2. There are 13 residues in the CDR3. In germline, CDR1 is SGHTA, CDR2 FQGNSA. CDR3 residues: CASSLARTGEQFF. CDR3 bases: TGTGCCAGCAGCTTAGCTAGGACAGGGGAGCAGTTCTTC.